The 26 T cell receptor beta chains in this list originate from one sample, sequenced in a study of tumor-infiltrating lymphocytes in primary liver carcinoma. Blood RNA came from unsorted whole blood; germline DNA was also extracted. Constant-region priming of about 0.5 ug total RNA yielded TCR beta cDNA. Libraries covering TCR beta were generated through three nested multiplex PCR rounds (using a slightly modified ARM-PCR). A C-beta reverse primer was combined with TRBV1-TRBV30 forward primers in the first two PCR rounds, and each round had 10 cycles. TCRdb processed the multiplex PCR reads anew with MiXCR; each CDR3 protein has one entry. The sample carries approximately 210,000 distinct CDR3 sequences, roughly two thirds recorded once. Material: peripheral blood. The receptors stem from a woman between 55 and 75 years old with primary liver carcinoma and hepatitis B virus infection.

By share, this clonotype counts as medium-sized (0.01 to 0.1%). The rearrangement joins TRBV6-1 to TRBJ2-1, with D possibly matching TRBD1 (6 bases). CDR1 is MNHNS and CDR2 is SASEGT in the germline V gene. V was shortened by 4 bases and J by 6 bases, with 22 bases between the two germline ends. This CDR3 is built from 17 residues. CDR3 DNA: TGTGCCAGCAGTGTCTCCCTAACCGGGACAAGCACCAATGAGCAGTTCTTC. Its protein product is CASSVSLTGTSTNEQFF.

This clonotype was picked up many times. This chain uses TRBV6-1 with TRBJ1-1; the D gene is possibly TRBD1 (6 bases). The CDR3 length is 16 residues. Germline V CDR1 and CDR2: MNHNS, SASEGT. Trimming shortened V by 6 bases and J by 3 bases, and 20 bases separated the two germline ends. The CDR3 coding sequence is TGTGCCAGCAGCGATAAACAGGGAACTTTGTACACTGAAGCTTTCTTT. This translates into CASSDKQGTLYTEAFF.

The chain links TRBV11-2 to TRBJ2-4, with 10 bases identical to TRBD1. Trimming at V came to 0 bases and at J to 2 bases, leaving 7 bases not matched to a gene. The CDR3 sequence is 18 residues long. Germline CDR1 and CDR2: SGHAT and FQNNGV. The CDR3 nucleotides read TGTGCCAGCAGCTTAGAAGAGCGGGACAGGGGATCCAAAAACATTCAGTACTTC. Its translation is CASSLEERDRGSKNIQYF.

This clonotype was counted a single time. The chain couples TRBV11-3 to TRBJ2-7, with D unresolved. The CDR3 extends over 15 amino acids. Deletions cut 7 bases from V and 5 bases from J, with 21 bases between. Germline loops: CDR1 SGHNT, CDR2 YENEEA. The CDR3 region is CASNLGGALSNEQYF. DNA of the CDR3: TGTGCCAGCAACTTGGGCGGAGCCCTAAGTAACGAGCAGTACTTC.

This clonotype was seen a handful of times. This chain connects TRBV7-8 to TRBJ2-7; TRBD1 matches at 12 bases. V shed 5 bases and J 4 bases; nucleotides not matched to a gene: 9. The CDR3 is 16 residues long. Per the germline V gene, CDR1 is SGHVS and CDR2 is FQNEAQ. CDR3 sequence reads: CASSRQGTGGSYEQYF. CDR3 coding DNA: TGTGCCAGCAGCAGACAGGGGACAGGGGGCTCTTACGAGCAGTACTTC.

A word on this clonotype: At one end the junction does not follow the germline gene, possibly because of a read error. This chain connects TRBV7-9 to TRBJ2-7; D is perhaps TRBD1 (5 bases). The CDR3 sequence is 14 residues long. The V gene's germline CDR1 is SEHNR and CDR2 FQNEAQ (reference sequence). The DNA of the CDR3 is TGTGTCAGCAGCTTAGTACAGGCCACCTACGAGCAGTACTTC. Translation gives CVSSLVQATYEQYF.

Comments on this clonotype: A much larger clone sits a single nucleotide away, making a read error possible. CDR3 region: CIVEQGRGREQYF. In nucleotides, the CDR3 is TGCATCGTTGAACAGGGACGGGGGAGGGAGCAGTACTTC. The gene calls are TRBV29-1 and TRBJ2-7; either TRBD1 or TRBD2 may supply D (6 bases each). The germline CDR1 and CDR2 sequences are SQVTM and ANQGSEA. The CDR3 totals 13 residues.

Note on this clonotype: This sequence may be a read error, since a much larger clone differs from it by one base. No conserved phenylalanine or tryptophan is present at the end of the CDR3, so a read error is the likely explanation. The V call is TRBV28, the J call TRBJ1-1, with no clear D. The V gene lost 6 bases and the J gene lost 0 bases, with 5 bases spanning the gap. In germline, CDR1 is MDHEN, CDR2 SYDVKM. This CDR3 spans 12 amino acids. CDR3 DNA: TGTGCCAGCAGGGAATTGAACACTGAAGCTTTCTAT. Protein sequence: CASRELNTEAFY.

As regards this clonotype: The junction and the germline gene differ at one end; a read error may be behind it. This chain links TRBV11-2 with TRBJ2-1, with 11 bases that match TRBD2. CDR1 and CDR2 from the germline V gene are SGHAT and FQNNGV. There are 17 residues in the CDR3. The CDR3: CASTLDVGLAAYNEQFF. Written as DNA, the CDR3 is TGTGCCAGCACCTTAGATGTGGGACTAGCGGCCTACAATGAACAGTTCTTC.

The genes are TRBV30 and TRBJ2-1; possibly TRBD1 or TRBD2 for D (6 bases each). This CDR3 has 12 residues. Germline V gene data show CDR1 as GTSNPN and CDR2 as SVGIG (reference sequence). Trimming cost V 5 bases and J 3 bases, with 8 bases left between them. Here the CDR3 DNA reads TGTGCCTGGGGGGGGCACTACAATGAGCAGTTCTTC. Its protein is CAWGGHYNEQFF.

With regard to this clonotype: Lacking the conserved final phenylalanine or tryptophan, this CDR3 likely reflects a read error. The V and J genes are TRBV4-1 and TRBJ2-5; D not certain. The CDR3 runs to 13 residues. Germline CDR1 is MGHRA and CDR2 is YSYEKL. In DNA, the CDR3 is TGCGCCAGTAGCCAAGGGAACTGGGAGACCCAGTACCTC. It yields the protein CASSQGNWETQYL.

Of note for this clonotype: This clone may be a read error of a much larger clone one base away. The chain employs TRBV29-1 and TRBJ2-3; either TRBD1 or TRBD2 may supply D (5 bases each). The CDR3 spans 13 residues. Trimming pared 6 bases from V and 4 bases from J, leaving 14 bases between. Looked up from germline, CDR1 is SQVTM and CDR2 is ANQGSEA. In DNA form, the CDR3 reads TGCAGCGTGGGACCCCGAGAACCAGATACGCAGTATTTT. Amino acid sequence: CSVGPREPDTQYF.

A few counts support this clonotype. A read error may explain this, as a much larger clone is one base away. This chain connects TRBV6-1 to TRBJ2-7; TRBD1 or TRBD2 may be the D gene (5 bases each). Germline V gives CDR1 MNHNS, CDR2 SASEGT. Trimming shortened V by 5 bases and J by 2 bases, and 13 bases separated the two germline ends. This CDR3 has 14 amino acids. The CDR3: CASSSYGAPYEQYF. CDR3 in DNA: TGTGCCAGCAGTTCGTACGGGGCCCCCTACGAGCAGTACTTC.

The sample holds a few counts of this clonotype. The V call is TRBV5-5, the J call TRBJ1-5; possible D gene TRBD1, 5 bases. Germline V CDR1 and CDR2: SGHKS, YYEKEE (reference sequence). This CDR3 contains 15 residues. The V gene lost 4 bases and the J gene lost 0 bases, with 11 bases spanning the gap. CDR3 DNA: TGTGCCAGCAGCAGGTTAGGGGATAGCAATCAGCCCCAGCATTTT. Translation gives CASSRLGDSNQPQHF.

V usage is TRBV11-2 and J usage is TRBJ2-7; possibly TRBD1 for D (5 bases). Germline V lookup: CDR1 SGHAT, CDR2 FQNNGV. The CDR3 runs to 15 residues. The CDR3, as DNA: TGTAGCAGCAGCTTAGACCCAGGACATACGTCCGAGCAGTACTTC. Translated: CSSSLDPGHTSEQYF.

A few counts support this clonotype. The V and J genes are TRBV20-1 and TRBJ2-7, with 11 bases that match TRBD2. Germline V CDR1 and CDR2: DFQATT, SNEGSKA (reference sequence). Unmatched junction bases numbered 10, after V lost 5 bases and J lost 4 bases. The CDR3 is 15 residues long. CDR3: CSAFQPTSGTYEQYF. CDR3 DNA sequence: TGCAGTGCTTTCCAACCGACTAGCGGGACTTACGAGCAGTACTTC.

This clonotype has a handful of counts. This rearrangement joins TRBV4-2 to TRBJ2-3; 7 bases fit TRBD2. The CDR3 loop spans 16 amino acids. Trimming took 0 bases from V and 3 from J; bases not matched to a gene: 6. From germline, CDR1 is LGHNA and CDR2 YNFKEQ. The chain's CDR3 is CASSQDRGSGTDTQYF. The CDR3 nucleotides read TGTGCCAGCAGCCAAGATCGGGGTAGCGGGACAGATACGCAGTATTTT.

As to this clonotype: Being one base from a much bigger clone, this may be a read error. The V call is TRBV14, the J call TRBJ2-7; D remains ambiguous. Germline assignment: CDR1 SGHDN and CDR2 FVKESK. V dropped 4 bases and J dropped 9 bases, with 16 bases sitting between them. CDR3 length equals 13 residues. The chain's CDR3 is CASSLKSRARQYF. CDR3 sequence (DNA): TGTGCCAGCAGCCTAAAAAGTAGGGCACGGCAGTACTTC.

With regard to this clonotype: A much larger clone differs by one base, so this may be a read error. V gene TRBV6-1 combines with J gene TRBJ2-1; 13 bases line up with TRBD2. Germline V gene sequence: CDR1 MNHNS, CDR2 SASEGT. This CDR3 spans 19 amino acids. The CDR3 protein is CACSQITRTSGRRDNEQFF. The DNA for the CDR3 is TGTGCCTGCAGCCAAATAACGAGGACTAGCGGGAGAAGGGACAATGAGCAGTTCTTC.

This clonotype was recorded once. The chain is built from TRBV5-6 and TRBJ1-5, with a possible D match to TRBD1 (5 bases). Trimming pared 5 bases from V and 2 bases from J, leaving 14 bases between. Germline assignment: CDR1 SGHDT and CDR2 YYEEEE. The CDR3 runs to 15 residues. The chain's CDR3 is CASRQGSRGNQPQHF. In nucleotides, the CDR3 is TGTGCCAGCAGGCAGGGCTCCCGTGGCAATCAGCCCCAGCATTTT. The variable domain in full, with the rest retrieved from reference TRBV5-6 and TRBJ1-5, is DAGVTQSPTHLIKTRGQQVTLRCSPKSGHDTVSWYQQALGQGPQFIFQYYEEEERQRGNFPDRFSGHQFPNYSSELNVNALLLGDSALYLCASRQGSRGNQPQHFGDGTRLSIL.

In the case of this clonotype: Just one base apart from a much larger clone, this may be a read error. The rearrangement uses TRBV28 and TRBJ1-5; D is perhaps TRBD1 (5 bases). Germline V CDR1 and CDR2: MDHEN, SYDVKM. The CDR3 runs to 13 residues. The CDR3 sequence: CPSTVTALWPQHF. CDR3 nucleotide sequence: TGTCCCAGCACCGTGACAGCCCTGTGGCCCCAGCATTTT.

This clonotype was observed once. The V gene is TRBV5-1, the J gene TRBJ2-5; the D gene could be TRBD1 or TRBD2 (5 bases each). The CDR3 runs 13 residues. In germline, CDR1 is SGHRS, CDR2 YFSETQ. Trimming cost V 4 bases and J 1 base, with 8 bases left between them. CDR3 in amino acids: CASSQGPQETQYF. CDR3 sequence (DNA): TGCGCCAGCAGCCAGGGACCCCAAGAGACCCAGTACTTC.

The rearrangement uses TRBV28 and TRBJ1-2; weak D call: TRBD1 (5 bases). Trimming took 7 bases from V and 6 from J, leaving 18 bases between them. Looked up from germline, CDR1 is MDHEN and CDR2 is SYDVKM. This CDR3 contains 14 residues. CDR3 loop: CASTIVGGGDGYTF. The CDR3 bases are TGTGCCAGCACCATAGTTGGTGGGGGGGATGGCTACACCTTC.

The chain has TRBV23-1 and TRBJ2-2; 7 bases line up with TRBD2. TRBV23-1 is marked as an open reading frame, function uncertain. The CDR3 extends over 15 amino acids. Trimming removed 6 bases from V and 4 bases from J; junction bases left unmatched: 8. CDR3 DNA sequence: TGCGCCAGCAGCCACATTAGCGGGCTCACCGGGGAGCTGTTTTTT. Protein product: CASSHISGLTGELFF.

The V call is TRBV7-8, the J call TRBJ2-7, with D unclear. With 7 bases removed from V and 2 bases from J, the gap between germline ends came to 15 bases. CDR3 length: 14 amino acids. In germline, CDR1 is SGHVS, CDR2 FQNEAQ. CDR3: CASNSSGGAYEQYF. CDR3 nucleotide sequence: TGTGCCAGCAACTCCAGTGGCGGTGCCTACGAGCAGTACTTC.

Regarding this clonotype: A junction boundary mismatches the germline segment, possibly from a read error. The J gene is TRBJ1-1, the V gene TRBV11-3, with TRBD1 matching 7 bases. Germline lookup yields CDR1 SGHNT and CDR2 YENEEA. This CDR3 has 16 amino acids. CDR3 amino acids: CVSNLAPSYVQGGAFF. The CDR3 region has the DNA TGTGTCAGCAACTTAGCCCCCAGTTACGTTCAGGGGGGAGCTTTCTTT.